This T cell receptor beta chain comes out of a study of blood T cells in healthy people across ages. Using a J-beta primer mix together with a sample-barcoded 5' primer, a second PCR was run for roughly 6 to 12 cycles. MiXCR, applied by TCRdb to the 5' RACE reads, yields one record per CDR3 protein. The sample has approximately 1.5 million distinct CDR3 sequences; under 55% are singletons. This clonotype appeared a few times. Germline V CDR1 and CDR2: LNHNV, YYDKDF (reference sequence). This CDR3 comprises 14 residues. The chain carries TRBV15 and TRBJ2-1; D is unresolved. The closer fit of TRBJ2-7 to the DNA end suggests the J call may be wrong. Sequenced material: blood. This sequence originates from a woman under 30 in good health. In nucleotides, the CDR3 is TGTGCCACCAGCAGAGATAACTACGACTACGAGCAGTACTTC. Translated: CATSRDNYDYEQYF.